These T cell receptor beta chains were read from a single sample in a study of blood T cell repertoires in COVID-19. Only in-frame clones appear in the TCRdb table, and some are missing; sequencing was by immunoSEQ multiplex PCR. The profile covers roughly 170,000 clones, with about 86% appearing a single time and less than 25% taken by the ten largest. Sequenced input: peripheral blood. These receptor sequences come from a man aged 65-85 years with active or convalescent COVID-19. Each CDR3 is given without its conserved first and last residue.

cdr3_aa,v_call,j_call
ASSANRGQNYGYT,TRBV7-9,TRBJ1-2
ASSSGGTNEKLF,TRBV5-4,TRBJ1-4
ASSRGLANHNEQF,TRBV6-5,TRBJ2-1
ASSLETGGDGNTIY,TRBV5-1,TRBJ1-3
ASSRWVGAGELF,TRBV7-2,TRBJ2-2
ASSHGGLGSEQY,TRBV25-1,TRBJ2-7
AWVRESTTGELF,TRBV30,TRBJ2-2
ASDRQGRFGYT,TRBV2,TRBJ1-2
ASSQVPDRAFPQH,TRBV4-1,TRBJ1-5
ASSSQAPYSNQPQH,TRBV7-8,TRBJ1-5
ASSESLAGGPETQY,TRBV2,TRBJ2-5
ASSQEAAGGINEQF,TRBV4-3,TRBJ2-1
ASMARKGAGETQY,TRBV19,TRBJ2-5
ASSIDGGASRETQY,TRBV19,TRBJ2-5
ASSLGTGTRHQETQY,TRBV5-8,TRBJ2-5
ASSPGQAGELF,TRBV5-1,TRBJ2-2
ASSMVDSQGANTGELF,TRBV19,TRBJ2-2
ASSLAGPSYNEQF,TRBV28,TRBJ2-1
ASSVGYSYEQY,TRBV9,TRBJ2-7
ASSFGQTAYGYT,TRBV5-1,TRBJ1-2
ASSFRDRETEAF,TRBV27,TRBJ1-1
ASSSPTASSGNTIY,TRBV18,TRBJ1-3
ASSSFGTGNYGYT,TRBV27,TRBJ1-2
ASSRPRDEQF,TRBV7-2,TRBJ2-1
ASSFSQGLMNTEAF,TRBV5-1,TRBJ1-1
ASSVSGAPYNEQF,TRBV9,TRBJ2-1
ASSLAPRGLGTEAF,TRBV18,TRBJ1-1
ASSAGQNTDTQY,TRBV10-1,TRBJ2-3
ATSDLYQGGKETQY,TRBV24-1,TRBJ2-5
ASSPDGGPQPQH,TRBV7-2,TRBJ1-5
ASSGYGYT,TRBV28,TRBJ1-2
ATRQGGLAGGGGETQY,TRBV15,TRBJ2-5
ASSYELGQGDTQY,TRBV6-2/TRBV6-3,TRBJ2-3
ASRPQINQPQH,TRBV7-2,TRBJ1-5
ASSYSQNTEAF,TRBV6-2/TRBV6-3,TRBJ1-1
ASGSTGLVSEQY,TRBV7-2,TRBJ2-7
ASTQTVNYGYT,TRBV7-2,TRBJ1-2
ASSQERTGKGYGYT,TRBV3-1/TRBV3-2,TRBJ1-2
ASSYSRTGKSPLH,TRBV6-5,TRBJ1-6
ASSPRQGDYGYT,TRBV18,TRBJ1-2